The present entry profiles one TCR beta chain with its context. The entry originates in a study of blood T cell repertoires in COVID-19. About the research overall: Some COVID-19 samples were acute and others convalescent; all came from the United States, Italy and Spain. From T cells, B-cell-depleted T cells, or PBMCs came the material, which was cDNA or gDNA.

The CDR3 has 15 residues. V lost 6 bases, J lost 6 bases, and 17 bases lay in between. Germline assignment: CDR1 SNHLY and CDR2 FYNNEI. In the study's own analysis: Reference gene primer amplification in the assay estimated nucleated cell counts. Only in-frame clones appear in the TCRdb table, and some are missing; sequencing was by immunoSEQ multiplex PCR. V and J calls and clone size come straight from that table; D and trimming were deduced from the DNA. This sample has over 300,000 clones, with around 88% found just once. The sequence derives from a woman aged 50 to 60 with acute or convalescent COVID-19. The V and J genes are TRBV2 and TRBJ2-2; D not certain. The sequencing sample was made of peripheral blood. CDR3 region: CASRPPVGKPGELFF. The CDR3 DNA reads as TGTGCCAGCAGGCCCCCGGTTGGTAAGCCCGGGGAGCTGTTTTTT. Drawing the rest from reference TRBV2 and TRBJ2-2, the complete variable domain is EPEVTQTPSHQVTQMGQEVILRCVPISNHLYFYWYRQILGQKVEFLVSFYNNEISEKSEIFDDQFSVERPDGSNFTLKIRSTKLEDSAMYFCASRPPVGKPGELFFGEGSRLTVL.